This TCR beta chain was retrieved from a study of blood T cells in healthy people across ages. This clonotype was seen a few times. What it recognizes is unknown. After removal of 4 bases from V and 8 bases from J, the junction contained 7 bases not matched to a gene. In germline, CDR1 is SGHRS, CDR2 YFSETQ. This CDR3 spans 13 amino acids. Study findings and constraints: Diversity estimates from one million T cells were considered underestimates. Higher naive T cell percentage went strongly together with higher TCR beta diversity.

Then a second PCR, running about 6 to 12 cycles, was carried out with a sample-barcoded 5' primer and a J-beta primer mix. Each of the samples gave a minimum of 3 million paired-end reads that contained CDR3. Each CDR3 protein is one row after TCRdb ran MiXCR on the 5' RACE reads. Among hundreds of thousands of distinct CDR3 sequences listed, around two fifths were seen once. Sequenced: blood. The chain couples TRBV5-1 to TRBJ2-3; 7 bases align to TRBD1. The TCR comes from a man older than 75 in good health. DNA for the CDR3: TGCGCCAGCAGCATTGGACAGGATGCTACGCAGTATTTT. Translation gives CASSIGQDATQYF.